These 29 T cell receptor beta chains were sequenced from one sample in a study of T cells in Graves' hyperthyroidism and ophthalmopathy. Template material for amplifying TCR beta CDR3 regions consisted of RNA transcripts. Using the HTBI primer set, a first-round RT-PCR was run on the TCR CDR3. MiXCR was run by TCRdb on the multiplex PCR reads, yielding one entry per CDR3 protein. The repertoire holds a few hundred thousand distinct CDR3 sequences, approximately 15% seen once, with 11% to 15% in the top ten. Sequencing used blood. Receptors were obtained from a woman aged 18-29 years with Graves' hyperthyroidism.

A word on this clonotype: A read error may account for a junction end that differs from germline. The V gene is TRBV27, the J gene TRBJ1-1, with 7 nucleotides matching TRBD1. The V gene's germline CDR1 is MNHEY and CDR2 SMNVEV (reference sequence). The CDR3 loop spans 14 amino acids. The CDR3 region is CANSLKGAGTEAFF. The CDR3 region has the DNA TGTGCCAACAGTTTGAAGGGGGCTGGGACTGAAGCTTTCTTT.

V gene TRBV7-9 combines with J gene TRBJ2-2; 9 bases align to TRBD2. Germline loops: CDR1 SEHNR, CDR2 FQNEAQ (reference sequence). The CDR3 covers 18 residues. V shed 5 bases and J 2 bases; nucleotides not matched to a gene: 12. CDR3 in DNA: TGTGCCAGCAGCCCCCGTGATAGCGGGAGAGCTAACACCGGGGAGCTGTTTTTT. Translating gives CASSPRDSGRANTGELFF.

The V call is TRBV20-1, the J call TRBJ1-5; D gene uncertain. CDR1 is DFQATT, CDR2 SNEGSKA, per germline (reference sequence). The CDR3 is 13 amino acids. V gave up 2 bases and J gave up 4 bases, with 9 bases separating them. CDR3 sequence: CSARSQINQPQHF. As DNA, the CDR3 is TGCAGTGCTAGATCCCAGATTAATCAGCCCCAGCATTTT.

This chain uses TRBV7-2 with TRBJ2-6; D unresolved. The CDR3 runs 17 residues. V was cut by 0 bases and J by 0 bases, with 9 bases left in between. Germline-derived CDR1 and CDR2 are SGHTA and FQGNSA. The CDR3 reads CASSLAVMVSGANVLTF. DNA of the CDR3: TGTGCCAGCAGCTTAGCTGTTATGGTCTCTGGGGCCAACGTCCTGACTTTC.

The rearrangement uses TRBV24-1 and TRBJ1-2; the match to TRBD1 covers 8 bases. Germline lookup yields CDR1 KGHDR and CDR2 SFDVKD. The CDR3 runs 14 residues. With 4 bases clipped from V and 5 bases from J, the junction kept 5 bases outside the gene matches. The CDR3 is CATSDRDRGYGYTF. In nucleotides, the CDR3 is TGTGCCACCAGTGACCGCGACAGGGGATATGGCTACACCTTC.

This clonotype was counted many times. The chain carries TRBV2 and TRBJ1-5, with D perhaps TRBD1 (5 bases). Trimming removed 2 bases at V and 5 bases at J, with 16 bases between. The length of the CDR3 is 16 residues. In germline, CDR1 is SNHLY, CDR2 FYNNEI. CDR3 bases: TGTGCCAGCAGTGAAAAGGGAGCCCTAGGGGATCAGCCCCAGCATTTT. Protein: CASSEKGALGDQPQHF.

The sample holds one count of this clonotype. The chain carries TRBV10-3 and TRBJ2-7, with D tentatively TRBD1 (6 bases). Per the germline V gene, CDR1 is ENHRY and CDR2 is SYGVKD. Deletions cut 3 bases from V and 6 bases from J, with 15 bases between. The CDR3 is 14 amino acids. The CDR3 nucleotides are TGTGCCATCAGTGACATTACAGGGAACCCCGAGCAGTACTTC. The encoded protein is CAISDITGNPEQYF.

This clonotype was counted ten times or more. The chain combines TRBV7-2 with TRBJ2-5, with D possibly TRBD1 on 6 matching bases. The germline V and J ends were trimmed by 6 bases and 4 bases, with 18 bases remaining between them. Germline CDR1 is SGHTA and CDR2 is FQGNSA. This CDR3 spans 15 amino acids. The CDR3 loop reads CASSQVGGTRETQYF. As DNA, the CDR3 is TGTGCCAGCAGTCAAGTAGGTGGGACAAGAGAGACCCAGTACTTC.

This clonotype was counted many times. V is TRBV12-3 or TRBV12-4 and J is TRBJ2-7; 10 bases line up with TRBD1. With V trimmed by 6 bases and J by 3 bases, 5 bases remained unmatched. The CDR3 consists of 14 residues. CDR3 protein: CASSGGQGDYEQYF. CDR3 DNA sequence: TGTGCCAGCAGCGGTGGACAGGGGGACTACGAGCAGTACTTC.

The V call is TRBV9, the J call TRBJ2-3; D is ambiguous. The V gene lost 0 bases and the J gene lost 6 bases, with 8 bases spanning the gap. Germline assignment: CDR1 SGDLS and CDR2 YYNGEE. CDR3 length equals 13 residues. The CDR3 loop reads CASSVVGSDTQYF. In nucleotides, the CDR3 is TGTGCCAGCAGCGTAGTGGGGTCCGATACGCAGTATTTT. Together with reference TRBV9 and TRBJ2-3, the CDR3 gives the full variable domain: DSGVTQTPKHLITATGQRVTLRCSPRSGDLSVYWYQQSLDQGLQFLIQYYNGEERAKGNILERFSAQQFPDLHSELNLSSLELGDSALYFCASSVVGSDTQYFGPGTRLTVL.

This clonotype was observed at least ten times. CDR3 loop: CASSPRGLRAEKLFF. The CDR3 DNA sequence: TGTGCCAGCAGCCCCCGGGGACTGCGAGCGGAAAAACTGTTTTTT. J is TRBJ1-4 and V is TRBV7-2, with a possible D match to TRBD1 (5 bases). This CDR3 contains 15 residues. The germline V and J ends were trimmed by 5 bases and 8 bases, with 18 bases remaining between them. The germline CDR1 and CDR2 sequences are SGHTA and FQGNSA. The whole variable domain, remainder taken from reference TRBV7-2 and TRBJ1-4, is GAGVSQSPSNKVTEKGKDVELRCDPISGHTALYWYRQSLGQGLEFLIYFQGNSAPDKSGLPSDRFSAERTGGSVSTLTIQRTQQEDSAVYLCASSPRGLRAEKLFFGSGTQLSVL.

In its sample, this clonotype was seen many times. DNA of the CDR3: TGTGCCAGCAGCTTAGGGCACAATCTACTCATGTACGAGCAGTACTTC. Amino acids: CASSLGHNLLMYEQYF. This rearrangement joins TRBV11-2 to TRBJ2-7; no clear D gene. This CDR3 spans 16 amino acids. V dropped 1 base and J dropped 4 bases, with 17 bases sitting between them. Germline-derived CDR1 and CDR2 are SGHAT and FQNNGV.

This clonotype was counted a few times. The V call is TRBV27, the J call TRBJ2-2; D gene unclear. Trimming took off 0 bases at V and 8 bases at J, with 10 bases between the two ends. The V gene's germline CDR1 is MNHEY and CDR2 SMNVEV (reference sequence). There are 14 residues in the CDR3. Here the CDR3 DNA reads TGTGCCAGCAGTTTATCGATATTTGCGGGGGAGCTGTTTTTT. It specifies CASSLSIFAGELFF.

This clonotype was detected many times. The J gene is TRBJ2-3, the V gene TRBV27, with 7 bases fitting TRBD1. CDR3 length equals 15 residues. Trimming took 5 bases from V and 4 from J; bases not matched to a gene: 9. Germline CDR1 MNHEY, CDR2 SMNVEV (reference sequence). The CDR3: CASSRTGRGADTQYF. As DNA, the CDR3 is TGTGCCAGCAGTAGGACAGGACGAGGGGCAGATACGCAGTATTTT.

In its sample, this clonotype was seen a few times. The rearrangement joins TRBV6-2 or TRBV6-3 to TRBJ2-6; 7 bases align to TRBD1. CDR1 MNHEY and CDR2 SVGEGT come from the germline V gene. The trim removed 6 bases at V and 2 bases at J, leaving 10 bases unmatched. The CDR3 is 17 amino acids. CDR3 sequence (DNA): TGTGCCAGCAGCCGGACAGGACCTTCCGCTGGGGCCAACGTCCTGACTTTC. Translated: CASSRTGPSAGANVLTF.

This clonotype was observed a handful of times. V and J are TRBV19 and TRBJ2-7; D not certain. There are 14 residues in the CDR3. The germline CDR1 and CDR2 sequences are LNHDA and SQIVND (reference sequence). V was cut by 0 bases and J by 3 bases, with 9 bases left in between. The CDR3 sequence is CASSIEGGSYEQYF. The CDR3 DNA is TGTGCCAGTAGTATAGAGGGCGGAAGCTACGAGCAGTACTTC.

The table lists this clonotype with many counts. This rearrangement joins TRBV2 to TRBJ2-2; TRBD2 matches 8 bases. The CDR3 totals 15 residues. In germline, CDR1 is SNHLY, CDR2 FYNNEI. V dropped 4 bases and J dropped 2; count of bases not matched to a gene: 3. The CDR3 loop is CASSALAVNTGELFF. CDR3 nucleotides: TGTGCCAGCAGTGCACTAGCGGTAAACACCGGGGAGCTGTTTTTT.

V and J are TRBV5-5 and TRBJ1-6; D may be TRBD1 (5 bases). V was trimmed by 5 bases and J by 2 bases, leaving 14 bases between them. The germline CDR1 and CDR2 sequences are SGHKS and YYEKEE (reference sequence). This CDR3 contains 16 residues. The CDR3 DNA reads as TGTGCCAGCAGTTTAGAACCGGGGGCCTATAATTCACCCCTCCACTTT. This sequence encodes CASSLEPGAYNSPLHF.

The rearrangement joins TRBV19 to TRBJ2-2; 9 bases match TRBD2. V lost 6 bases to trimming and J lost 5 bases; unmatched junction nucleotides: 13. The CDR3 is made up of 17 amino acids. Germline CDR1 is LNHDA and CDR2 is SQIVND (reference sequence). CDR3 sequence: CASRLREGRWGTGELFF. CDR3 bases: TGTGCCAGTAGATTGCGGGAGGGCCGGTGGGGTACCGGGGAGCTGTTTTTT.

This clonotype was seen more than once but under ten times. The gene calls are TRBV7-9 and TRBJ1-4; 9 nucleotides align to TRBD1. The J segment lost 8 bases and the V segment lost 4 bases, leaving 11 bases of the junction unmatched. This CDR3 contains 16 residues. CDR1 and CDR2 from the germline V gene are SEHNR and FQNEAQ (reference sequence). The CDR3 reads CASSWDRVRQEEKLFF. The DNA for the CDR3 is TGTGCCAGCAGCTGGGACAGGGTACGTCAGGAGGAAAAACTGTTTTTT.

The gene calls are TRBV6-1 and TRBJ1-3; 8 nucleotides match TRBD1. Germline V gives CDR1 MNHNS, CDR2 SASEGT. Trimming at V came to 6 bases and at J to 4 bases, leaving 5 bases not matched to a gene. The CDR3 loop spans 14 amino acids. The chain's CDR3 is CASSGQGYGNTIYF. CDR3 coding DNA: TGTGCCAGCAGCGGACAGGGATACGGAAACACCATATATTTT.

The table lists this clonotype with many counts. The V and J genes are TRBV20-1 and TRBJ2-1; the match to TRBD2 covers 10 bases. CDR1 is DFQATT and CDR2 is SNEGSKA in the germline V gene (reference sequence). The V segment lost 3 bases and the J segment 6 bases; nucleotides outside the gene matches: 5. This CDR3 has 14 amino acids. CDR3 sequence: CSARNPSGSNEQFF. CDR3 DNA sequence: TGCAGTGCTAGGAATCCTAGCGGGAGCAATGAGCAGTTCTTC.

V is TRBV12-3 or TRBV12-4 and J is TRBJ2-1, with 9 positions matching TRBD1. This CDR3 contains 17 residues. V shed 5 bases and J 7 bases; nucleotides not matched to a gene: 15. CDR3 region: CASSESSLDRGVNEQFF. The CDR3 DNA sequence: TGTGCCAGCAGTGAATCGTCCCTGGACAGGGGTGTAAATGAGCAGTTCTTC.

This clonotype was counted at least ten times. The chain uses TRBV20-1 and TRBJ2-1, with D perhaps TRBD1 (6 bases). Germline values: CDR1 DFQATT, CDR2 SNEGSKA (reference sequence). CDR3 length: 14 amino acids. V was trimmed by 7 bases and J by 2 bases, leaving 15 bases between them. Here the CDR3 DNA reads TGCAGTGTCAGCCCCAGACAGGCCTACAATGAGCAGTTCTTC. Translating gives CSVSPRQAYNEQFF.

This clonotype was found a few times. This sequence joins TRBV20-1 and TRBJ1-6; D is perhaps TRBD1 (6 bases). Trimming removed 0 bases from V and 5 bases from J, with 14 bases in between. This CDR3 has 16 amino acids. Germline loops: CDR1 DFQATT, CDR2 SNEGSKA (reference sequence). The CDR3 loop reads CSARDLLQGDNSPLHF. CDR3 DNA: TGCAGTGCTAGAGACCTGTTACAGGGAGATAATTCACCCCTCCACTTT.

This clonotype was detected a few times. This rearrangement joins TRBV19 to TRBJ2-1; 14 bases agree with TRBD2. V lost 4 bases and J lost 2; bases outside the gene matches: 1. Germline CDR1 and CDR2: LNHDA and SQIVND (reference sequence). CDR3 length: 16 amino acids. Here the CDR3 reads CASSTGLAGAYNEQFF. The CDR3 nucleotides read TGTGCCAGTAGTACGGGACTAGCGGGAGCCTACAATGAGCAGTTCTTC.

Details on this clonotype: One end of the junction is discordant with germline, which a read error may explain. The CDR3 DNA sequence: TGTGCCAGCAAAGACATGACAGGGATAGCCAAAAACGTTCAGTACTTC. Encoded protein: CASKDMTGIAKNVQYF. V is TRBV6-1 and J is TRBJ2-4, with 7 bases that match TRBD1. CDR3 size: 16 residues. Germline values: CDR1 MNHNS, CDR2 SASEGT.

This clonotype was observed at least ten times. The chain links TRBV6-2 or TRBV6-3 to TRBJ2-3; the D gene is possibly TRBD2 (6 bases). The CDR3 has 15 residues. Germline lookup yields CDR1 MNHEY and CDR2 SVGEGT. The V end was cut by 4 bases, the J end by 3 bases, with 14 bases between. The CDR3 loop is CASSSPGSGTDTQYF. DNA of the CDR3: TGTGCCAGCAGTTCCCCCGGGAGCGGGACAGATACGCAGTATTTT.

This clonotype came up many times. The chain joins TRBV20-1 to TRBJ1-6, with 11 positions matching TRBD1. V shed 5 bases and J 7 bases; nucleotides not matched to a gene: 1. CDR1 is DFQATT and CDR2 is SNEGSKA in the germline V gene (reference sequence). This CDR3 region has 13 residues. The CDR3 DNA follows: TGCAGTGCTGGACAGGGGGCGAATTCACCCCTCCACTTT. It is translated as CSAGQGANSPLHF.